This entry lists 30 T cell receptor beta chains sequenced from one sample in a study of early T cells in non-severe SARS-CoV-2 infection. MiXCR was run by TCRdb on the 5' RACE reads, yielding one entry per CDR3 protein. The table has about 25,000 distinct CDR3 sequences, approximately 6% seen once. Sequenced sample: whole blood. The receptors come from an adult who was a healthcare worker with PCR-confirmed SARS-CoV-2 infection or an uninfected control (not recorded which).

This clonotype was counted ten times or more. The chain couples TRBV3-1 to TRBJ2-7; D perhaps matches TRBD2 (5 bases). Germline V lookup: CDR1 LGHDT, CDR2 YNNKEL (reference sequence). Trimming stripped 11 bases from V and 0 bases from J, with 14 bases between. The CDR3 contains 13 residues. Here the CDR3 DNA reads TGTGCCTCGGAAGGACTCGACTCCTACGAGCAGTACTTC. It specifies CASEGLDSYEQYF.

The chain is built from TRBV10-3 and TRBJ2-5; D unresolved. Germline-derived CDR1 and CDR2 are ENHRY and SYGVKD. V was cut by 7 bases and J by 0 bases, with 12 bases left in between. The CDR3 extends over 14 amino acids. This CDR3 reads CAITRAPNQETQYF. The CDR3 nucleotides read TGTGCCATCACCAGAGCCCCCAACCAAGAGACCCAGTACTTC.

The rearrangement links TRBV7-9 to TRBJ2-7; D is unresolved. The V end lost 1 base, the J end lost 6 bases, and 7 bases lay between the germline ends. Per the germline V gene, CDR1 is SEHNR and CDR2 is FQNEAQ (reference sequence). This CDR3 contains 12 residues. CDR3: CASSLDYREQYF. The DNA for the CDR3 is TGTGCCAGCAGCTTAGATTACCGCGAGCAGTACTTC.

This clonotype has at least ten counts. This chain links TRBV7-9 with TRBJ2-3; unclear D gene. This CDR3 spans 15 amino acids. V lost 3 bases and J 0 bases, leaving 10 bases between the germline ends. Germline loops: CDR1 SEHNR, CDR2 FQNEAQ (reference sequence). DNA for the CDR3: TGTGCCAGCAGCTTGCGTAGTGGGAGCACAGATACGCAGTATTTT. It yields the protein CASSLRSGSTDTQYF. Full variable domain (missing parts from reference TRBV7-9 and TRBJ2-3): DTGVSQNPRHKITKRGQNVTFRCDPISEHNRLYWYRQTLGQGPEFLTYFQNEAQLEKSRLLSDRFSAERPKGSFSTLEIQRTEQGDSAMYLCASSLRSGSTDTQYFGPGTRLTVL.

This clonotype came up a few times. The chain couples TRBV25-1 to TRBJ2-7; D tentatively fits TRBD1 or TRBD2 (6 bases each). This CDR3 contains 17 residues. Germline CDR1 and CDR2: MGHDK and SYGVNS. Trimming took off 5 bases at V and 3 bases at J, with 23 bases between the two ends. CDR3 loop: CASSQRSSGAQNYEQYF. The CDR3 DNA sequence: TGTGCCAGCAGTCAAAGGTCATCGGGGGCGCAGAACTACGAGCAGTACTTC.

This clonotype appeared many times. This chain joins TRBV7-8 and TRBJ2-5, with D unresolved. V was shortened by 8 bases and J by 2 bases, with 12 bases between the two germline ends. This CDR3 is built from 13 residues. Germline CDR1 and CDR2: SGHVS and FQNEAQ. CDR3 region: CASLGGAQETQYF. For the CDR3, the DNA is TGTGCCAGCCTTGGCGGAGCGCAAGAGACCCAGTACTTC.

This clonotype was observed at least ten times. This sequence joins TRBV6-6 and TRBJ1-1; TRBD1 might be the D (6 bases). The V gene's germline CDR1 is MNHNY and CDR2 SVGAGI (reference sequence). This CDR3 spans 18 amino acids. The germline V and J ends were trimmed by 6 bases and 4 bases, with 27 bases remaining between them. The CDR3 nucleotides read TGTGCCAGCAGCCTACTTACCCCTCCGCACAGGGCAGGCACTGAAGCTTTCTTT. Translated, it gives CASSLLTPPHRAGTEAFF.

The chain carries TRBV6-2 or TRBV6-3 and TRBJ2-3; D is possibly TRBD1 (5 bases). The CDR3 consists of 15 residues. Per germline, CDR1 MNHEY and CDR2 SVGEGT. V was shortened by 4 bases and J by 2 bases, with 13 bases between the two germline ends. CDR3 region: CASSSRGQPTDTQYF. CDR3 DNA sequence: TGTGCCAGCAGTTCTCGAGGACAACCCACAGATACGCAGTATTTT.

This clonotype has a count of ten or more. The gene calls are TRBV5-4 and TRBJ1-1; D call uncertain. CDR3 length: 11 amino acids. V dropped 3 bases and J dropped 5 bases, with 5 bases sitting between them. The germline gives CDR1 SGHNT, CDR2 YYREEE (reference sequence). The CDR3 DNA is TGTGCCAGCAGCTATAGGACTGAAGCTTTCTTT. Translating it yields CASSYRTEAFF.

This clonotype turned up a few times. The chain combines TRBV12-3 or TRBV12-4 with TRBJ1-6; D ambiguous. Trimming removed 6 bases from V and 10 bases from J, with 10 bases in between. The CDR3 is 12 amino acids. CDR3 amino acids: CASSTLGSPLHF. The CDR3 DNA reads as TGTGCCAGCAGCACCTTGGGCTCACCCCTCCACTTT.

Sample share makes this clonotype medium-sized. This chain uses TRBV11-2 with TRBJ2-1; D may match TRBD1 or TRBD2 (6 bases each). The CDR3 runs to 14 residues. Germline CDR1 and CDR2: SGHAT and FQNNGV. V lost 0 bases and J 9 bases, leaving 12 bases between the germline ends. CDR3 in DNA: TGTGCCAGCAGCTTAGACAGGGGACTGGTTGAGCAGTTCTTC. It translates to CASSLDRGLVEQFF.

The chain recombines TRBV4-1 with TRBJ2-5; D is ambiguous. Germline CDR1 and CDR2: MGHRA and YSYEKL. The CDR3 loop spans 19 amino acids. The germline V and J ends were trimmed by 2 bases and 5 bases, with 27 bases remaining between them. The CDR3 spells CASSQSFLQAGPEEETQYF. CDR3 DNA: TGCGCCAGCAGCCAATCATTTTTGCAGGCCGGTCCCGAGGAGGAGACCCAGTACTTC.

This clonotype was seen ten or more times. V and J are TRBV5-8 and TRBJ1-6; a weak D match, TRBD1 (5 bases). Germline CDR1 and CDR2: SGHTS and YDEGEE. CDR3 size: 17 residues. V lost 4 bases and J 7 bases, leaving 21 bases between the germline ends. CDR3 loop: CASSRSSGDWDNSPLHF. The CDR3 DNA reads as TGTGCCAGCAGCCGGAGTTCTGGGGACTGGGACAATTCACCCCTCCACTTT.

This clonotype was recorded many times. The CDR3 nucleotides are TGTGCCAGCAGCTTAGTGGGCGCAAGCACAGATACGCAGTATTTT. This codes for CASSLVGASTDTQYF. J is TRBJ2-3 and V is TRBV11-2; no clear D gene. Germline-derived CDR1 and CDR2 are SGHAT and FQNNGV. The CDR3 sequence is 15 residues long. The V end lost 1 base, the J end lost 0 bases, and 8 bases lay between the germline ends.

Many counts were recorded for this clonotype. The rearrangement links TRBV15 to TRBJ1-3; no clear D gene. Germline CDR1 and CDR2: LNHNV and YYDKDF (reference sequence). Trimming took off 2 bases at V and 0 bases at J, with 14 bases between the two ends. The CDR3 contains 17 residues. The CDR3: CATSRPDRRASGNTIYF. CDR3 bases: TGTGCCACCAGCAGACCCGACCGAAGAGCCTCTGGAAACACCATATATTTT.

This clonotype was counted ten times or more. The rearrangement links TRBV11-2 to TRBJ2-1, with TRBD1 matching over 7 bases. The V gene's germline CDR1 is SGHAT and CDR2 FQNNGV. The CDR3 is 15 residues long. V shed 5 bases and J 3 bases; nucleotides not matched to a gene: 7. CDR3 amino acids: CASSMGQFLYNEQFF. The CDR3 DNA reads TGTGCCAGCAGCATGGGACAGTTCCTCTACAATGAGCAGTTCTTC.

This clonotype showed up many times. The V and J genes are TRBV7-9 and TRBJ1-4; D not certain. V shed 3 bases and J shed 0 bases, with 5 bases lying between them. Germline V lookup: CDR1 SEHNR, CDR2 FQNEAQ (reference sequence). The CDR3 sequence is 14 residues long. The DNA for the CDR3 is TGTGCCAGCAGCTTGGGGTCAACTAATGAAAAACTGTTTTTT. This codes for CASSLGSTNEKLFF.

The sample holds many counts of this clonotype. The chain combines TRBV4-1 with TRBJ2-3, with D uncertain. V lost 5 bases and J lost 4, with 7 bases in between. Germline V lookup: CDR1 MGHRA, CDR2 YSYEKL. CDR3 length: 12 amino acids. The CDR3 nucleotides are TGCGCCAGCAGCGGTCCCGCAGATACGCAGTATTTT. Residues: CASSGPADTQYF.

The sample holds many counts of this clonotype. The V and J genes are TRBV5-1 and TRBJ1-1; 8 positions agree with TRBD1. Per the germline V gene, CDR1 is SGHRS and CDR2 is YFSETQ. J lost 4 bases, V lost 4 bases, and 12 bases had no gene match. CDR3 size: 16 residues. CDR3 region: CASSGSATTGVTEAFF. CDR3 sequence (DNA): TGCGCCAGCAGCGGCTCCGCTACGACAGGGGTCACTGAAGCTTTCTTT.

This clonotype was counted at least ten times. The CDR3 region has the DNA TGTGCCAGCAGCTTAGTTAGCGGGGCAGGCGGGGAGCTGTTTTTT. The encoded protein is CASSLVSGAGGELFF. The V call is TRBV11-2, the J call TRBJ2-2; 8 bases line up with TRBD2. V lost 1 base to trimming and J lost 7 bases; unmatched junction nucleotides: 5. Germline lookup yields CDR1 SGHAT and CDR2 FQNNGV. The CDR3 has 15 amino acids.

This clonotype was observed a handful of times. The J gene is TRBJ1-6, the V gene TRBV7-9; unclear D gene. V lost 5 bases to trimming and J lost 8 bases, with 4 bases between them. Germline values: CDR1 SEHNR, CDR2 FQNEAQ (reference sequence). The CDR3 loop spans 11 amino acids. The CDR3 loop is CASSKDSPLHF. Here the CDR3 DNA reads TGTGCCAGCAGCAAGGATTCACCCCTCCACTTT.

This clonotype showed up just a few times. The rearrangement joins TRBV6-5 to TRBJ1-6; 12 nucleotides align to TRBD1. The CDR3 is made up of 17 amino acids. Per germline, CDR1 MNHEY and CDR2 SVGAGI. V lost 6 bases and J lost 1; bases outside the gene matches: 4. This CDR3 reads CASSGTGGASYNSPLHF. CDR3 nucleotides: TGTGCCAGCAGCGGGACAGGGGGCGCGTCCTATAATTCACCCCTCCACTTT.

The V and J genes are TRBV4-1 and TRBJ2-4, with TRBD1 identical over 8 bases. Germline assignment: CDR1 MGHRA and CDR2 YSYEKL. This CDR3 contains 19 residues. Trimming at V came to 0 bases and at J to 2 bases, leaving 12 bases not matched to a gene. The CDR3 DNA sequence: TGCGCCAGCAGCCAAGATCGGAGCGCAGGGGGCTTCTCCAAAAACATTCAGTACTTC. Protein product: CASSQDRSAGGFSKNIQYF.

This chain joins TRBV7-2 and TRBJ2-3, with TRBD2 matching over 7 bases. Germline assignment: CDR1 SGHTA and CDR2 FQGNSA. CDR3 length: 14 amino acids. The J segment lost 8 bases and the V segment lost 2 bases, leaving 7 bases of the junction unmatched. The CDR3 sequence is CASSLTAGKGTQYF. In DNA form, the CDR3 reads TGTGCCAGCAGCTTAACAGCGGGGAAGGGTACGCAGTATTTT.

On this clonotype: An end of the junction differs from the germline gene, which may be a read error. This sequence joins TRBV7-8 and TRBJ2-7; no clear D gene. The CDR3 extends over 14 amino acids. Germline V gives CDR1 SGHVS, CDR2 FQNEAQ. The CDR3 reads CVSSLGDPSYEQYF. In DNA, the CDR3 is TGTGTCAGCAGCTTAGGCGACCCCTCCTACGAGCAGTACTTC.

This clonotype was counted ten times or more. The V and J genes are TRBV28 and TRBJ2-7, with D tentatively TRBD2 (6 bases). Germline CDR1 is MDHEN and CDR2 is SYDVKM. The CDR3 runs to 14 residues. V was pared by 6 bases and J by 2 bases, with 14 bases between. CDR3 sequence (DNA): TGTGCCAGCAGCCCCGGGGGTCGGCCCTACGAGCAGTACTTC. Residues: CASSPGGRPYEQYF.

The sample holds a few counts of this clonotype. This chain joins TRBV20-1 and TRBJ2-7, with 8 bases fitting TRBD1. Germline V gives CDR1 DFQATT, CDR2 SNEGSKA (reference sequence). The CDR3 contains 17 residues. The J segment lost 5 bases and the V segment lost 5 bases, leaving 20 bases of the junction unmatched. In DNA form, the CDR3 reads TGCAGTGCTCTTGGTGGTGGTCCAGGGGGCGCGATCCACGAGCAGTACTTC. Its protein is CSALGGGPGGAIHEQYF.

This clonotype was counted only a few times. The chain carries TRBV18 and TRBJ1-1; D possibly corresponds to TRBD1 (5 bases). The CDR3 is 15 amino acids. With 3 bases removed from V and 1 base from J, the gap between germline ends came to 12 bases. From germline, CDR1 is KGHSH and CDR2 LQKENI. The DNA of the CDR3 is TGTGCCAGCTCACCCCTGGGACGGCCGAACACTGAAGCTTTCTTT. Its translation: CASSPLGRPNTEAFF.

This clonotype came up a few times. V is TRBV2 and J is TRBJ1-2, with D perhaps matching TRBD1 (5 bases). With 4 bases removed from V and 2 bases from J, the gap between germline ends came to 14 bases. The length of the CDR3 is 15 residues. CDR1 is SNHLY, CDR2 FYNNEI, per germline. In DNA form, the CDR3 reads TGTGCCAGCAGTGCAATGACAGCTATGAACTATGGCTACACCTTC. Protein: CASSAMTAMNYGYTF.

The chain joins TRBV2 to TRBJ1-5; tentatively, D is TRBD1 (5 bases). The V gene's germline CDR1 is SNHLY and CDR2 FYNNEI. V lost 6 bases to trimming and J lost 0 bases, with 9 bases between them. The CDR3 runs to 14 residues. CDR3 in amino acids: CASRAGLSNQPQHF. In DNA form, the CDR3 reads TGTGCCAGCAGGGCGGGGCTTAGCAATCAGCCCCAGCATTTT.